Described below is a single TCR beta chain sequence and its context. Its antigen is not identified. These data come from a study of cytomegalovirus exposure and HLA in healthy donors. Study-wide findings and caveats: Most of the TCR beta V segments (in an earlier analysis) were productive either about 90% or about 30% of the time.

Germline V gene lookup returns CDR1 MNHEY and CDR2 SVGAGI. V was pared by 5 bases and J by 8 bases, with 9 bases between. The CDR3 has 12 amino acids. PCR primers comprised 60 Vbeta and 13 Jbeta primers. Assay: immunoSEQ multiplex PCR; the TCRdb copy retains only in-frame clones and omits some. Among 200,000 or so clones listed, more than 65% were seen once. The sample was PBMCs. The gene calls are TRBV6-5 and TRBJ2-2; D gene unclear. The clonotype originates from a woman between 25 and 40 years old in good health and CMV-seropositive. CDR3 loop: CASSPLRGELFF. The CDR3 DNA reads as TGTGCCAGCAGTCCTCTACGTGGGGAGCTGTTTTTT.